This T cell receptor beta chain was profiled in a study of Ad26.COV2.S vaccination and SARS-CoV-2 variants. At the level of the study: Donor had been placed in the Ad26.COV2.S arm of the COV1001 trial.

This clone was seen a handful of times. Treatment here: around 19 received Ad26.COV2.S at low or high dose, single or two shots; 5 received placebo; per-sample allocation not given. Day 63 after the first vaccine or placebo injection was the time point for sampling. Vaccine was an Ad26 vector expressing Wuhan-strain SARS-CoV-2 spike. The assay was immunoSEQ multiplex PCR, and TCRdb's table has in-frame clones only and misses some. Here the sample spans approximately 300,000 clones, approximately 86% being singletons. V lost 5 bases, J lost 12 bases, and 9 bases stayed unmatched. Germline V gives CDR1 LGHDT, CDR2 YNNKEL (reference sequence). The CDR3 length is 14 residues.

Source: peripheral blood, taken in a trial of Ad26.COV2.S vaccine versus placebo. V usage is TRBV3-1 (or the pseudogene TRBV3-2) and J usage is TRBJ1-6; TRBD1 matches 8 bases. This TCR derives from a person aged 18-60 years who received the Ad26.COV2.S COVID-19 vaccine or a placebo. The CDR3 is CASSEFDRGLPLHF. For the CDR3, the DNA is TGTGCCAGCAGCGAATTCGACAGGGGATTACCCCTCCACTTT.